This TCR beta chain was profiled in a study of shared clonotypes between healthy human individuals (dated by TCRdb to 2020 to 2022). Concerning the study at large: A couple of women and a few men aged 18 to 49 years were included in the cohort. For each donor, three plates each were used for CD4 naive and CD4 memory, two plates were used for CD8 naive, and one plate was used for CD8 memory. The study deeply sequenced blood TCR repertoires of five healthy adults to estimate repertoire size and the extent of clonotype sharing between individuals. To increase sequencing depth and limit assay-specific biases, different laboratories used diverse techniques to prepare libraries and sequence TCR repertoires. Each donor's leukapheresis produced roughly between roughly 0.85 and 9 billion PBMCs.

General study outcomes and caveats: Compared with non-shared clonotypes, clonotypes shared by all four sorted-subset donors had higher generation probabilities. Around 5.4% of naive CD4, 3.5% of naive CD8, 2.3% of memory CD4, and over 0.35% of memory CD8 clonotypes were shared across several donors. Sampling was limited to blood, and TCR repertoires in tissue likely differ from TCR repertoires in blood. Because the study included only a small number of donors, the genetic and exposure-history diversity represented was limited. Naive subsets generally had larger estimated clonotype richness than memory subsets. Pairwise subsampling indicated that sequencing depth was expected to affect the degree of clonotype sharing among donors. Even with the large sequencing depth, rarefaction of the sorted-subset datasets indicated that sequencing was incomplete.

CD8 naive samples were CD45RO-negative cells positively selected for CCR7, giving a CD45RA+CCR7+ population that excluded TemRA cells. Donors were healthy HIV-negative adults with no recently reported acute infections or vaccinations. Every donor was a Caucasian adult residing in Nashville, Tennessee, USA. After blood collection by leukapheresis, PBMCs were isolated using Ficoll-Histopaque density gradient centrifugation and then cryopreserved in the vapor phase of liquid nitrogen. Purity and quantity of every magnetically sorted T cell population were checked by analytical flow cytometry. Genomic DNA was isolated from each sorted fraction and quantified by UV absorbance on a Nanodrop 2000c. In the case of this clone: No cognate antigen has been identified for it. No base-level quality is on record; no much larger clone is a single base apart.

TCR CDR3 regions were amplified from genomic DNA by multiplex PCR using the deep immunoSEQ assay. Genomic DNA extracted from each cell subset was distributed evenly over all wells of several immunoSEQ 96-well plates, and each plate served as one replicate. For sorted subsets, about 220 ng of genomic DNA, equivalent to around 29,000 T cell genomes, went into each replicate PCR. Purified libraries were measured with a Qubit 3.0 fluorometer, size-checked on a Bioanalyzer 2100, and measured again with the KAPA Library Quantification kit. Every immunoSEQ 96-well plate was sequenced on a separate single-read 150-cycle Illumina NextSeq 550 flow cell. Per the authors' processing: Because only junctional sequences without quality scores were contained in the immunoSEQ output, filtering matching that applied to full-length reads could not be performed. Sequences were annotated with PyIR, a Python wrapper for IgBLAST v1.9, and V/J genes and CDR3 were assigned using IMGT germline references. Reads were filtered out if the reads had weak V/J assignments (E-value above 1e-6), no CDR3, stop codons, out-of-frame junctions, or ambiguous translated residues. A V3J clonotype was defined by an identical inferred V gene, J gene, and CDR3 amino acid sequence. The percentage overlap between two repertoires was calculated by dividing the number of shared unique clonotypes by the size of the smaller repertoire. Richness of each repertoire was evaluated using RTK rarefaction, the Chao1 estimator, and Recon v2.1 estimates of unobserved clonotypes. Generation probabilities were computed with OLGA for all TCRbeta clonotypes obtained by the gDNA method from several donors. What TCRdb holds here is the immuneACCESS table cut down to in-frame rearrangements. Part of the clones is not present; checked against another copy, under half of the missing clones reflect an unresolved V gene, and the others are unexplained. The V and J calls and clone size are taken from that table; D and trimming were inferred from the DNA. This sample lists about 2.1 million clones; 93% were detected once. Roughly 1.7% of the sample lies in the top ten.

The junction shows trimming of 1 base on V and 1 base on J, plus 7 bases between the germline ends. Looking up the germline V gene (reference sequence) yields CDR1 SEHNR and CDR2 FQNEAQ. From cysteine to phenylalanine, the CDR3 is 14 amino acids long. Of all the DNA, just the CDR3 is kept, 42 bases in frame from base 1. Sequenced material: naive CD8+ T cells from PBMCs. Sample cell subset or site, as interpreted from the label and publication: CD45RA+CCR7+. The V and J genes are TRBV7-9 and TRBJ1-1, with an unclear D gene assignment. This clonotype originated in a man between 18 and 35 years old in good health. Some clones in this sample may be carry-over from other donors' samples. The encoded CDR3 is CASSLVMRNTEAFF. The nucleotide sequence is given as TGTGCCAGCAGCTTAGTAATGCGGAACACTGAAGCTTTCTTT.